This T cell receptor beta chain was documented in a study of T cells after posttransplantation cyclophosphamide. Study outcomes and limitations: Donor-recipient repertoire similarity was low at 1-2 months, rising over year one. TRB overlap between skin or GI tissue T cells and blood was limited.

The junction had 8 bases not matched to a gene; V was cut back by 11 bases and J by 3 bases. Germline-derived CDR1 and CDR2 are MNHEY and SVGAGI. There are 13 residues in the CDR3. Profiled with immunoSEQ multiplex PCR; TCRdb holds only in-frame clones, not every one. The sample lists more than 30,000 clones, around 90% seen once, with roughly 0.23% in the top ten. Points on this clone: Its specificity is unknown.

The naive gate required viable CD3+CD4+ or CD3+CD8+ cells with CCR7+CD45RA+CD45RO-CD95-CD27+CD28+ phenotype. The related graft donor's blood sample was taken on the day of bone marrow donation. Input material: naive CD4+ T cells sorted from PBMCs. The source is an older woman in good health, CMV-negative, and a related stem cell transplant donor. The chain links TRBV6-5 to TRBJ2-7; 9 positions agree with TRBD1. CDR3 sequence (DNA): TGTGCCGCCGCCGGGACAGGGTACTACGAGCAGTACTTC. Translating it yields CAAAGTGYYEQYF.